Each of the 32 T cell receptor beta chains below was sequenced from the same sample in a study of blood T cell repertoires in COVID-19. TCRdb keeps only in-frame clones here, not all; method: immunoSEQ multiplex PCR. The sample records some 260,000 clones, roughly 88% being singletons. The sample consisted of peripheral blood. These receptors were obtained from a woman aged 65 to 85 with COVID-19, enrolled during active disease.

This clone was seen just once. V is TRBV5-6 and J is TRBJ2-7, with 7 nucleotides matching TRBD1. The V gene end was trimmed by 3 bases and the J gene end by 1 base; junction bases not matched to a gene: 1. Germline V gives CDR1 SGHDT, CDR2 YYEEEE. The CDR3 runs 13 residues. The CDR3 is CASSWTGSYEQYF. The CDR3 bases are TGTGCCAGCAGCTGGACAGGATCCTACGAGCAGTACTTC.

In regard to this clone: Germline and junction disagree at one end, which may indicate a read error. This sequence joins TRBV4-2 and TRBJ2-3; D gene uncertain. Germline CDR1 is LGHNA and CDR2 is YNFKEQ. This CDR3 region has 15 residues. CDR3 loop: CASTQARGREATQYF. The CDR3 nucleotides read TGTGCCAGCACCCAAGCCCGTGGCCGCGAAGCGACGCAGTATTTT.

In this sample, this clone turned up once. V usage is TRBV3-1 (or the pseudogene TRBV3-2) and J usage is TRBJ2-1; 7 bases are a match to TRBD1. V trimming: 4 bases; J trimming: 4 bases; junction bases outside the gene matches: 7. This CDR3 contains 15 residues. The germline V gene encodes CDR1 LGHDT and CDR2 YNNKEL (reference sequence). The CDR3 is CASSLSTGQYNEQFF. The CDR3 coding sequence is TGTGCCAGCAGCCTTAGTACGGGACAGTACAATGAGCAGTTCTTC.

The rearrangement uses TRBV7-9 and TRBJ2-2, with D perhaps TRBD1 (6 bases). Trimming took 0 bases from V and 12 from J, leaving 14 bases between them. Germline V gene lookup returns CDR1 SEHNR and CDR2 FQNEAQ (reference sequence). This CDR3 region has 14 residues. The CDR3 loop reads CASSLALSQGKLFF. As DNA, the CDR3 is TGTGCCAGCAGCTTAGCGTTGTCACAGGGAAAGCTGTTTTTT. Full variable domain (missing parts from reference TRBV7-9 and TRBJ2-2): DTGVSQNPRHKITKRGQNVTFRCDPISEHNRLYWYRQTLGQGPEFLTYFQNEAQLEKSRLLSDRFSAERPKGSFSTLEIQRTEQGDSAMYLCASSLALSQGKLFFGEGSRLTVL.

The sample holds one count of this clone. The chain joins TRBV9 to TRBJ2-1; 12 nucleotides line up with TRBD2. CDR1 SGDLS and CDR2 YYNGEE come from the germline V gene. With V trimmed by 0 bases and J by 4 bases, 11 bases remained unmatched. CDR3 size: 19 residues. CDR3 nucleotide sequence: TGTGCCAGCAGCGTAGTGGGACTAGCGGGCTCCAAATCTTACAATGAGCAGTTCTTC. Protein product: CASSVVGLAGSKSYNEQFF.

This clone was seen once. The V gene is TRBV5-1, the J gene TRBJ1-5; D perhaps matches TRBD1 (6 bases). The CDR3 is 17 amino acids. Trimming stripped 0 bases from V and 3 bases from J, with 16 bases between. Looked up from germline, CDR1 is SGHRS and CDR2 is YFSETQ. The DNA for the CDR3 is TGCGCCAGCAGCTTGGAACAGGCGGACAGAGACAATCAGCCCCAGCATTTT. The encoded protein is CASSLEQADRDNQPQHF.

The J gene is TRBJ2-1, the V gene TRBV29-1; 9 nucleotides align to TRBD2. This CDR3 is built from 15 residues. V was pared by 7 bases and J by 15 bases, with 22 bases of the junction left unmatched. CDR1 and CDR2 (germline): SQVTM, ANQGSEA. The CDR3 DNA is TGCAGCGGGGGACAGCGGGAGGCCCCCGGATTATGCTCGTTCTTC. It specifies CSGGQREAPGLCSFF.

This chain links TRBV12-3 or TRBV12-4 with TRBJ2-4, with TRBD1 identical over 8 bases. After removal of 5 bases from V and 9 bases from J, the junction contained 6 bases not matched to a gene. The CDR3 is 13 amino acids. The CDR3 DNA follows: TGTGCCAGCAGTGGACAGGGTGGGGTCATTCAGTACTTC. Protein: CASSGQGGVIQYF.

The CDR3 DNA reads as TGTGCCACCAGCAGAGTACAGAGCACAGATACGCAGTATTTT. Its translation: CATSRVQSTDTQYF. V and J are TRBV15 and TRBJ2-3; D unresolved. Between the trimmed V and J ends, which lost 1 base and 0 bases, there was a span of 5 bases. CDR3 length: 14 amino acids. CDR1 and CDR2 from the germline V gene are LNHNV and YYDKDF (reference sequence).

The table lists this clone with a few counts. The gene calls are TRBV5-5 and TRBJ1-1; D unclear. The CDR3 consists of 15 residues. Trimming took off 0 bases at V and 11 bases at J, with 20 bases between the two ends. CDR1 and CDR2 from the germline V gene are SGHKS and YYEKEE (reference sequence). CDR3 sequence reads: CASSLGSQAVKVAFF. The CDR3 region has the DNA TGTGCCAGCAGCTTGGGTTCGCAGGCCGTGAAGGTGGCTTTCTTT.

This chain joins TRBV7-3 and TRBJ2-1, with D possibly TRBD2 on 5 matching bases. The CDR3 totals 15 residues. Germline values: CDR1 SGHTA, CDR2 FQGTGA. Trimming took off 5 bases at V and 1 base at J, with 12 bases between the two ends. Here the CDR3 reads CASSRSGTSYNEQFF. The CDR3 DNA reads TGTGCCAGCAGCCGAAGCGGAACTTCCTACAATGAGCAGTTCTTC.

The chain employs TRBV4-2 and TRBJ2-2; 7 bases agree with TRBD1. Germline V CDR1 and CDR2: LGHNA, YNFKEQ. The CDR3 has 16 residues. The trim removed 0 bases at V and 6 bases at J, leaving 7 bases unmatched. The CDR3 DNA sequence: TGTGCCAGCAGCCAAGATCTGGGGGACAGCCCCGGGGAGCTGTTTTTT. Translated, it gives CASSQDLGDSPGELFF.

This sequence joins TRBV7-9 and TRBJ2-6; no clear D gene. The CDR3 length is 17 residues. Trimming shortened V by 5 bases and J by 0 bases, and 14 bases separated the two germline ends. Germline V CDR1 and CDR2: SEHNR, FQNEAQ (reference sequence). The CDR3 loop reads CASSRLRSISGANVLTF. The CDR3 bases are TGTGCCAGCAGCCGATTGCGGTCTATCTCTGGGGCCAACGTCCTGACTTTC.

V is TRBV18 and J is TRBJ1-2; 7 bases agree with TRBD1. This CDR3 comprises 15 residues. Per the germline V gene, CDR1 is KGHSH and CDR2 is LQKENI. Trimming removed 4 bases from V and 3 bases from J; junction bases left unmatched: 8. CDR3: CASSQIQGSDYGYTF. The CDR3 DNA reads TGTGCCAGCTCACAAATACAGGGGTCTGACTATGGCTACACCTTC.

CDR3 nucleotide sequence: TGTGCCACCTTCCGGGGGGTAGAGACCCAGTACTTC. Amino acids: CATFRGVETQYF. The chain uses TRBV6-6 and TRBJ2-5; 7 bases fit TRBD2. The CDR3 covers 12 residues. The V gene's germline CDR1 is MNHNY and CDR2 SVGAGI (reference sequence). V dropped 10 bases and J dropped 4; count of bases not matched to a gene: 6.

This rearrangement joins TRBV11-3 to TRBJ2-1; a possible D gene is TRBD1 (6 bases). The ends were cut back, 1 base at V and 12 bases at J, with 10 bases in the middle. The germline V gene encodes CDR1 SGHNT and CDR2 YENEEA. The length of the CDR3 is 12 residues. This CDR3 is CASSLVRGRQFF. The DNA for the CDR3 is TGTGCCAGCAGCTTAGTGAGGGGGAGGCAGTTCTTC.

This chain connects TRBV19 to TRBJ2-7, with 10 bases lining up with TRBD1. Trimming at V came to 6 bases and at J to 3 bases, leaving 11 bases not matched to a gene. In germline, CDR1 is LNHDA, CDR2 SQIVND (reference sequence). The CDR3 loop spans 16 amino acids. CDR3 bases: TGTGCCAGTAGCTACAACACGGGACAGGGGAACTACGAGCAGTACTTC. Its protein is CASSYNTGQGNYEQYF.

This clone was found many times. The CDR3 DNA reads as TGTGCCAGCAGCCAAGGGGCAGTACGGCAGTACTTC. The encoded protein is CASSQGAVRQYF. This sequence joins TRBV3-1 (or the pseudogene TRBV3-2) and TRBJ2-7; no reliable D call. The germline CDR1 and CDR2 sequences are LGHDT and YNNKEL (reference sequence). The CDR3 length is 12 residues. V lost 1 base and J 9 bases, leaving 10 bases between the germline ends.

The chain is built from TRBV4-3 and TRBJ1-5, with D perhaps matching TRBD1 (5 bases). The germline gives CDR1 LGHNA, CDR2 YSLEER. The CDR3 is made up of 14 amino acids. Trimming stripped 5 bases from V and 2 bases from J, with 10 bases between. CDR3 coding DNA: TGCGCCAGCAGCATCTGGGGGGGCAATCAGCCCCAGCATTTT. Residues: CASSIWGGNQPQHF.

V and J are TRBV27 and TRBJ1-5; 9 bases are shared with TRBD1. V trimming: 5 bases; J trimming: 8 bases; junction bases outside the gene matches: 4. In germline, CDR1 is MNHEY, CDR2 SMNVEV (reference sequence). This CDR3 is 13 amino acids long. In DNA, the CDR3 is TGTGCCAGCAGTCACAGGGGGCAGGAGCCCCAGCATTTT. Protein product: CASSHRGQEPQHF.

V is TRBV7-2 and J is TRBJ2-7, with D tentatively TRBD1 (6 bases). Trimming removed 4 bases from V and 0 bases from J, with 13 bases in between. CDR3 length equals 15 residues. Germline V gene data show CDR1 as SGHTA and CDR2 as FQGNSA. The CDR3 nucleotides are TGTGCCAGCAGCTCGGGTGGGGGCAGCTCCTACGAGCAGTACTTC. It codes for CASSSGGGSSYEQYF.

The chain carries TRBV9 and TRBJ2-3; perhaps TRBD1 as D (5 bases). Trimming pared 1 base from V and 6 bases from J, leaving 15 bases between. Germline V lookup: CDR1 SGDLS, CDR2 YYNGEE. The length of the CDR3 is 15 residues. CDR3 residues: CASSVRQGGDDTQYF. The CDR3 DNA reads as TGTGCCAGCAGCGTAAGGCAGGGTGGGGATGATACGCAGTATTTT. The variable domain in full, completed from reference TRBV9 and TRBJ2-3, reads DSGVTQTPKHLITATGQRVTLRCSPRSGDLSVYWYQQSLDQGLQFLIQYYNGEERAKGNILERFSAQQFPDLHSELNLSSLELGDSALYFCASSVRQGGDDTQYFGPGTRLTVL.

The J gene is TRBJ1-2, the V gene TRBV7-9; D is unclear. The CDR3 has 14 residues. The ends were cut back, 6 bases at V and 5 bases at J, with 16 bases in the middle. Germline V gene lookup returns CDR1 SEHNR and CDR2 FQNEAQ (reference sequence). CDR3 bases: TGTGCCAGCAGGTCAGACACGGGATTGTATGGCTACACCTTC. Encoded protein: CASRSDTGLYGYTF.

This chain connects TRBV27 to TRBJ2-6; D might be TRBD2 (5 bases). Per germline, CDR1 MNHEY and CDR2 SMNVEV (reference sequence). CDR3 length: 15 amino acids. V shed 7 bases and J shed 1 base, with 11 bases lying between them. DNA for the CDR3: TGTGCCAGCACAGGACTGGCTTCTGGGGCCAACGTCCTGACTTTC. Protein product: CASTGLASGANVLTF.

The V gene is TRBV2, the J gene TRBJ2-7, with 7 bases fitting TRBD2. Looked up from germline, CDR1 is SNHLY and CDR2 is FYNNEI. This CDR3 is 15 amino acids long. V trimming: 5 bases; J trimming: 4 bases; junction bases outside the gene matches: 11. CDR3 bases: TGTGCCAGCAGTAGCCTAGGCGGGAGCGGTTACGAGCAGTACTTC. Translating it yields CASSSLGGSGYEQYF.

V usage is TRBV3-1 (or the pseudogene TRBV3-2) and J usage is TRBJ1-1; possible D gene TRBD1, 5 bases. The CDR3 sequence is 18 residues long. Trimming shortened V by 0 bases and J by 5 bases, and 22 bases separated the two germline ends. Germline CDR1 reads LGHDT; CDR2 reads YNNKEL (reference sequence). CDR3 sequence reads: CASSQESLRLGARTEAFF. CDR3 in DNA: TGTGCCAGCAGCCAAGAAAGCCTCCGTCTAGGGGCGCGGACTGAAGCTTTCTTT.

The rearrangement joins TRBV19 to TRBJ2-5, with D possibly TRBD2 on 6 matching bases. Trimming took off 5 bases at V and 3 bases at J, with 10 bases between the two ends. The CDR3 covers 13 residues. Germline CDR1 and CDR2: LNHDA and SQIVND (reference sequence). The chain's CDR3 is CASSGGAEETQYF. The CDR3 nucleotides read TGTGCCAGTAGTGGAGGGGCTGAAGAGACCCAGTACTTC.

The J gene is TRBJ1-1, the V gene TRBV7-9; D may be TRBD1 (6 bases). This CDR3 comprises 14 residues. Germline V gives CDR1 SEHNR, CDR2 FQNEAQ (reference sequence). Trimming left V 5 bases short and J 1 base short, with 11 bases between. As DNA, the CDR3 is TGTGCCAGCAGCCCCTCGGGACAGAACACTGAAGCTTTCTTT. Its protein product is CASSPSGQNTEAFF.

The chain recombines TRBV6-5 with TRBJ1-2; 9 bases align to TRBD1. The ends lost 0 bases at V and 2 bases at J; junction bases unmatched: 4. The CDR3 runs 16 residues. CDR1 is MNHEY, CDR2 SVGAGI, per germline. This chain's CDR3 is CASSYSGQGQNYGYTF. Written as DNA, the CDR3 is TGTGCCAGCAGTTACTCGGGACAGGGACAGAACTATGGCTACACCTTC.

J is TRBJ1-5 and V is TRBV28; 7 nucleotides line up with TRBD1. Germline CDR1 is MDHEN and CDR2 is SYDVKM. V trimming: 2 bases; J trimming: 5 bases; junction bases outside the gene matches: 3. This CDR3 is built from 14 residues. The CDR3 bases are TGTGCCAGCAGTTTACAGGGGGGAGATCAGCCCCAGCATTTT. It specifies CASSLQGGDQPQHF.

CDR3 in DNA: TGTGCCACCAGCCGGCGGACCGGGGAGCTGTTTTTT. Its protein is CATSRRTGELFF. The rearrangement uses TRBV24-1 and TRBJ2-2; D remains ambiguous. This CDR3 is built from 12 residues. The V end was cut by 7 bases, the J end by 5 bases, with 7 bases between. In germline, CDR1 is KGHDR, CDR2 SFDVKD.

In this sample, this clone turned up once. This chain connects TRBV4-3 to TRBJ2-3; a weak D match, TRBD2 (6 bases). This CDR3 has 15 amino acids. V lost 6 bases, J lost 3 bases, and 16 bases lay in between. CDR1 LGHNA and CDR2 YSLEER come from the germline V gene. The DNA for the CDR3 is TGCGCCAGCAGTCACGGGGGAGTTTTTACAGATACGCAGTATTTT. This translates into CASSHGGVFTDTQYF.